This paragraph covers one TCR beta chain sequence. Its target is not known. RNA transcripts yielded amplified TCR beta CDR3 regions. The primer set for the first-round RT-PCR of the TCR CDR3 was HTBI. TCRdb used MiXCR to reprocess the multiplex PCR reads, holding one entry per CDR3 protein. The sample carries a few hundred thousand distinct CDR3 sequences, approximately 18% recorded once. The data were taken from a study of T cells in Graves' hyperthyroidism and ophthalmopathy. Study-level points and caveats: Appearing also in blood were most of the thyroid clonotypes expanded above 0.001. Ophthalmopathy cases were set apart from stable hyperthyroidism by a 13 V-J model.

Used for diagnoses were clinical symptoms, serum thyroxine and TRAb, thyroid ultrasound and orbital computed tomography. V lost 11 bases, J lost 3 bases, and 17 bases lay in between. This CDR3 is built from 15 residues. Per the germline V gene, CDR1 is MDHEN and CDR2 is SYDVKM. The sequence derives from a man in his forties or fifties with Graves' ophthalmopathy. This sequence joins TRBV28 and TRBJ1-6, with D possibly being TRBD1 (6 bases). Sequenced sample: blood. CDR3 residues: CAGKLEGVYNSPLHF. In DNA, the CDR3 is TGTGCCGGCAAATTGGAGGGGGTCTATAATTCACCCCTCCACTTT.